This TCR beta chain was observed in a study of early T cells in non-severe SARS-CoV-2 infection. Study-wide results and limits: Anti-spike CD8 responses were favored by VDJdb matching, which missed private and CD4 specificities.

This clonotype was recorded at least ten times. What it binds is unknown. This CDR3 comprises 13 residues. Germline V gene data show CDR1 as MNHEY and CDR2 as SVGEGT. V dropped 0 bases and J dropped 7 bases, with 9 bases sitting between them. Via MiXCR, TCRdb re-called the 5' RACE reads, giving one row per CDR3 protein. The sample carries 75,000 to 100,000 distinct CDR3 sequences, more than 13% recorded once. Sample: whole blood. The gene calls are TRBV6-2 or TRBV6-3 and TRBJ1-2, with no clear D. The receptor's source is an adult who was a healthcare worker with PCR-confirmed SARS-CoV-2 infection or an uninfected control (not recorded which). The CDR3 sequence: CASSYSVSGGYTF. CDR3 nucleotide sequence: TGTGCCAGCAGTTACTCGGTTTCGGGTGGCTACACCTTC.